This TCR beta chain was captured in a study of T cell responses to AZD1222 COVID-19 vaccine. Study-wide results and caveats: Distributed over spike, vaccine-associated CD4 TCRs predominated at 160-218 and 743-854. Repertoire collection took place solely once the T cell response had peaked. Two doses of AZD1222 preceded a rise in Spike-specific TCR breadth and depth. The donors showed a predominance of white British ancestry and of females, with possible underestimation of clonal diversity.

Note on this clone: Its antigen remains unidentified.

Data came from immunoSEQ multiplex PCR; TCRdb stores just in-frame clones and leaves some out. Of approximately 89,000 clones listed, approximately 91% are singletons. J gave up 8 bases and V 5 bases, and 8 bases lay outside the gene matches. This CDR3 is built from 15 residues. Germline-derived CDR1 and CDR2 are SGHVS and FQNEAQ. This chain joins TRBV7-8 and TRBJ1-6, with 8 bases that match TRBD1. The clonotype was recovered from an adult in good health. Specimen: peripheral blood, collected on day 0 of AZD1222 vaccination. CDR3 residues: CASSVTTGEDSPLHF. Here the CDR3 DNA reads TGTGCCAGCAGCGTGACGACAGGGGAGGATTCACCCCTCCACTTT.